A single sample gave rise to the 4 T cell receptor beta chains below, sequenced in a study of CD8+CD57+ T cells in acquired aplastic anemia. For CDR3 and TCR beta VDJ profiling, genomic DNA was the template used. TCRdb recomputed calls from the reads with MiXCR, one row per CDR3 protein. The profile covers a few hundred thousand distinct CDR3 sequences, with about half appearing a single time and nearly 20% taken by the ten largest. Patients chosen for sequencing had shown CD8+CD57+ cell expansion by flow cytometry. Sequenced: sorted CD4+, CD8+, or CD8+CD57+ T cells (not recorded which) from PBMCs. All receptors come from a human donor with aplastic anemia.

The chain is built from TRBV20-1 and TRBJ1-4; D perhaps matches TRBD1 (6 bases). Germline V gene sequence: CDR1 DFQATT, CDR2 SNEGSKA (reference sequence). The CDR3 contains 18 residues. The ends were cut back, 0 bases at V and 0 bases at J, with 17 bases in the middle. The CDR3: CSARDTNRAAATNEKLFF. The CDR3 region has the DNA TGCAGTGCTAGAGATACGAACAGGGCCGCCGCAACTAATGAAAAACTGTTTTTT.

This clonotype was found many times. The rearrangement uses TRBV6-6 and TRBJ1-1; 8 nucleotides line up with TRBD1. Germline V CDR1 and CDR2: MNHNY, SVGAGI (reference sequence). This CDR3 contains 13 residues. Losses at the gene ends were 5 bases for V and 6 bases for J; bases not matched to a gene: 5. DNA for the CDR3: TGTGCCAGCAGTAAACAGGGGGTTGCTGAAGCTTTCTTT. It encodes CASSKQGVAEAFF.

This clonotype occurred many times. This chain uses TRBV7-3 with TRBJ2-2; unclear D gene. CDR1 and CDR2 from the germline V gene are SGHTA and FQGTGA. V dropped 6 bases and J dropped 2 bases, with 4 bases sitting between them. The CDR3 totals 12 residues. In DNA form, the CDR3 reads TGTGCCAGCAGGGTTAACACCGGGGAGCTGTTTTTT. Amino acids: CASRVNTGELFF.

In DNA, the CDR3 is TGTGCCAGCAGGCTACAGGGCGGGGAGCTGTTTTTT. Residues: CASRLQGGELFF. The chain is built from TRBV2 and TRBJ2-2, with D possibly TRBD1 on 6 matching bases. The V gene lost 6 bases and the J gene lost 7 bases, with 9 bases spanning the gap. Germline-derived CDR1 and CDR2 are SNHLY and FYNNEI. This CDR3 is built from 12 residues.